The clone carrying this T cell receptor beta chain was observed a handful of times. The target antigen is unknown. The V gene end was trimmed by 4 bases and the J gene end by 3 bases; junction bases not matched to a gene: 9. Germline V gene sequence: CDR1 SGHRS, CDR2 YFSETQ. The CDR3 is 16 residues long. TCRdb called the RT-PCR reads again in MiXCR, with one record for every CDR3 protein. This sample yields around 500,000 distinct CDR3 sequences, of which 10% to 11% are seen a single time; about 12% belongs to the top ten. These data belong to a study of response to subunit inactivated influenza vaccine. Study-wide findings and caveats: Each seasonal influenza vaccination, the authors suggested, recruits few new T cells.

The source was PBMCs from blood, collected roughly 48 days after vaccination. V is TRBV5-1 and J is TRBJ1-1, with TRBD1 matching 10 bases. This receptor was obtained from a man aged 50 or older who received an inactivated influenza vaccine. The CDR3 DNA reads as TGCGCCAGCAGCCCGGGACAGGGGATGGGGGACACTGAAGCTTTCTTT. Encoded protein: CASSPGQGMGDTEAFF.